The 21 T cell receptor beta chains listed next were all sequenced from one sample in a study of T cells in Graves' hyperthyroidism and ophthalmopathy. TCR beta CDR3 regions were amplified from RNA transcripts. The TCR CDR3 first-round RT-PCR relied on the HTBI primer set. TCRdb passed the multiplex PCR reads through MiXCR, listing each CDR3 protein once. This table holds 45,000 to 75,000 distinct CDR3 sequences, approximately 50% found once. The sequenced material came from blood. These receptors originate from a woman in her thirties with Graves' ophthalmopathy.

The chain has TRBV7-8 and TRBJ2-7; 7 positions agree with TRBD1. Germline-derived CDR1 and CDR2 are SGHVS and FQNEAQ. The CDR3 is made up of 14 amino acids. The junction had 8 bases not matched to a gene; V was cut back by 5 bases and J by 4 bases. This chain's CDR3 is CASSPGTDVYEQYF. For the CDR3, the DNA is TGTGCCAGCAGCCCCGGGACAGACGTGTACGAGCAGTACTTC. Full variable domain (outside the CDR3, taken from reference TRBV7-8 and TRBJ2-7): GAGVSQSPRYKVAKRGQDVALRCDPISGHVSLFWYQQALGQGPEFLTYFQNEAQLDKSGLPSDRFFAERPEGSVSTLKIQRTQQEDSAVYLCASSPGTDVYEQYFGPGTRLTVT.

DNA for the CDR3: TGTGCCAGCACCGCAGCGGGAGGCTCCTACAATGAGCAGTTCTTC. This encodes CASTAAGGSYNEQFF. This chain uses TRBV7-1 with TRBJ2-1; TRBD2 matches 9 bases. TRBV7-1 is an open reading frame whose function is uncertain. The CDR3 is 15 residues long. With 7 bases clipped from V and 0 bases from J, the junction kept 4 bases outside the gene matches.

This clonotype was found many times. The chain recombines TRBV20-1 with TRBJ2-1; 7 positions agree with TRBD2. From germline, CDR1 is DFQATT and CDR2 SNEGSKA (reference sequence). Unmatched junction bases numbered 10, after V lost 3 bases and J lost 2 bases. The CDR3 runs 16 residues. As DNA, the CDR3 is TGCAGTGCTAGCTCGCCGGGCCTAGCGGCCTACAATGAGCAGTTCTTC. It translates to CSASSPGLAAYNEQFF.

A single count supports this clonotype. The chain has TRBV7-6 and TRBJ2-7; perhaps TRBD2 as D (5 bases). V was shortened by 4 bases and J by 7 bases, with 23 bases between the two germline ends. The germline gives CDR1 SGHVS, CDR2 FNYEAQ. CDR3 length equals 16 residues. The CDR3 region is CASSYNLLEPRREQYF. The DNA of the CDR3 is TGTGCCAGCAGCTACAACCTACTAGAGCCACGTCGGGAGCAGTACTTC.

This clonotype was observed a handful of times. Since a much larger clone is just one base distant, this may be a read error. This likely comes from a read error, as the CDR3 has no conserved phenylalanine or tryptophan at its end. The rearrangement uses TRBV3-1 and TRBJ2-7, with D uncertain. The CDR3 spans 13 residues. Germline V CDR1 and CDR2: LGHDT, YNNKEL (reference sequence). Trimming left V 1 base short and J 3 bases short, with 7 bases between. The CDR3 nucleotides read TGTGCCAGCAGCCAAGGATGGGTCTACGAGCAGTACCTC. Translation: CASSQGWVYEQYL.

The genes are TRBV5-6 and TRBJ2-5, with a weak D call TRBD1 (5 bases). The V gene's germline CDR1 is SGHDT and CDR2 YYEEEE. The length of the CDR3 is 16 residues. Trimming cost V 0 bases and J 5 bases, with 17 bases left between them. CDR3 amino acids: CASSLGGSGAGETQYF. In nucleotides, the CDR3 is TGTGCCAGCAGCTTGGGCGGCTCTGGGGCCGGCGAGACCCAGTACTTC.

CDR3 residues: CSASPPPSGISYNEQFF. CDR3 coding DNA: TGCAGTGCTAGCCCACCTCCTAGCGGGATCTCCTACAATGAGCAGTTCTTC. This chain joins TRBV20-1 and TRBJ2-1, with TRBD2 matching 9 bases. CDR3 size: 17 residues. After removal of 3 bases from V and 0 bases from J, the junction contained 9 bases not matched to a gene. CDR1 and CDR2 (germline): DFQATT, SNEGSKA (reference sequence).

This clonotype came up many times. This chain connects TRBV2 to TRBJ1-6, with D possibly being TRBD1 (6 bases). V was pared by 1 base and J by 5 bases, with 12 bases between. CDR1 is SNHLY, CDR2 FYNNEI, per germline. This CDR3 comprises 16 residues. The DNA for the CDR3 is TGTGCCAGCAGTGAAGAGGCAGGGGTCAATAATTCACCCCTCCACTTT. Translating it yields CASSEEAGVNNSPLHF.

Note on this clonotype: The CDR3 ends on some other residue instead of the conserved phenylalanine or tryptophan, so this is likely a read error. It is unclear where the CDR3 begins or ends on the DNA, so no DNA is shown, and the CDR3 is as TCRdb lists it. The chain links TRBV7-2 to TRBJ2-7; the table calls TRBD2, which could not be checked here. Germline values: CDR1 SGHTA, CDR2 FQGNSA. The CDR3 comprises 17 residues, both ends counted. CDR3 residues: CASSFRPVLAGYYEQCL.

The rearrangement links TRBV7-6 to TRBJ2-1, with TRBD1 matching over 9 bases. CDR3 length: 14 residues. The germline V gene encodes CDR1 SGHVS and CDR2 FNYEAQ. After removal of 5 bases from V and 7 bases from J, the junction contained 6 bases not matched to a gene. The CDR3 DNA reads TGTGCCAGCAGCAGCCGGGACAGGGTTAATGAGCAGTTCTTC. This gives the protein CASSSRDRVNEQFF.

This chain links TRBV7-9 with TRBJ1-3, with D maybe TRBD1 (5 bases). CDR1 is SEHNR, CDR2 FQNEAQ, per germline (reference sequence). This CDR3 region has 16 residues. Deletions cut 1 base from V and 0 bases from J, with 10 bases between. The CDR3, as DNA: TGTGCCAGCAGCTTAGACCAGGGACTCTCTGGAAACACCATATATTTT. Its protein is CASSLDQGLSGNTIYF.

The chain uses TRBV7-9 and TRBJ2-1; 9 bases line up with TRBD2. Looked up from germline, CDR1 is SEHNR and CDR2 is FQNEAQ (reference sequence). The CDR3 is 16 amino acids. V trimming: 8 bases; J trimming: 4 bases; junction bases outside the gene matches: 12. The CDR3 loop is CASPNPAGGWYNEQFF. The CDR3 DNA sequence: TGTGCCAGCCCGAACCCAGCGGGAGGATGGTACAATGAGCAGTTCTTC.

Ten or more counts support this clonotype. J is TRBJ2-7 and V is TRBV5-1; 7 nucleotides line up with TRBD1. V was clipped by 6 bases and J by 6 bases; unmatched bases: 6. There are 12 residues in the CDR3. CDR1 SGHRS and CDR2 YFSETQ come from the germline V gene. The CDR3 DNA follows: TGCGCCAGCAAGGGGGCGGGTAGCGAGCAGTACTTC. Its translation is CASKGAGSEQYF.

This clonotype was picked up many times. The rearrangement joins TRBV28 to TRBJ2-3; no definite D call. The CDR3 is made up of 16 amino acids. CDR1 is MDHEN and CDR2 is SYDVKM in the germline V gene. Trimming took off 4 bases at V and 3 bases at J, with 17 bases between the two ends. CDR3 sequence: CASSSANAVGTDTQYF. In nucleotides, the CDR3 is TGTGCCAGCAGTTCGGCCAATGCGGTCGGGACAGATACGCAGTATTTT.

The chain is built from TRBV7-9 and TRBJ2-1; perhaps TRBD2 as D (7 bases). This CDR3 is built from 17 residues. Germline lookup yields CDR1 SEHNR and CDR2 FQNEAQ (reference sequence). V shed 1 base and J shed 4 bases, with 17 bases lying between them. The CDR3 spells CASSLVLGGLNYNEQFF. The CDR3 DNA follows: TGTGCCAGCAGCTTAGTCCTGGGGGGGCTGAATTACAATGAGCAGTTCTTC. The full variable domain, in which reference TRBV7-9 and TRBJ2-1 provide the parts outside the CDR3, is DTGVSQNPRHKITKRGQNVTFRCDPISEHNRLYWYRQTLGQGPEFLTYFQNEAQLEKSRLLSDRFSAERPKGSFSTLEIQRTEQGDSAMYLCASSLVLGGLNYNEQFFGPGTRLTVL.

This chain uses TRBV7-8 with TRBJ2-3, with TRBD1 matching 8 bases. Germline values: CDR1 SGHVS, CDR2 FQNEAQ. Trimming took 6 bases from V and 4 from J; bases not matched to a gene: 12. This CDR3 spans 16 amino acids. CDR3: CASRPSTGAVADTQYF. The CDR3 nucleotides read TGTGCCAGCAGACCATCGACAGGGGCAGTGGCAGATACGCAGTATTTT. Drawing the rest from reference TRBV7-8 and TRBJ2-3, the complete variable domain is GAGVSQSPRYKVAKRGQDVALRCDPISGHVSLFWYQQALGQGPEFLTYFQNEAQLDKSGLPSDRFFAERPEGSVSTLKIQRTQQEDSAVYLCASRPSTGAVADTQYFGPGTRLTVL.

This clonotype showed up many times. Here the CDR3 DNA reads TGCAGTGCTAGGCGGGACCTCTACAATGAGCAGTTCTTC. Its protein product is CSARRDLYNEQFF. The V and J genes are TRBV20-1 and TRBJ2-1, with a tentative D call TRBD2 (6 bases). This CDR3 spans 13 amino acids. Looked up from germline, CDR1 is DFQATT and CDR2 is SNEGSKA (reference sequence). Trimming pared 3 bases from V and 3 bases from J, leaving 9 bases between.

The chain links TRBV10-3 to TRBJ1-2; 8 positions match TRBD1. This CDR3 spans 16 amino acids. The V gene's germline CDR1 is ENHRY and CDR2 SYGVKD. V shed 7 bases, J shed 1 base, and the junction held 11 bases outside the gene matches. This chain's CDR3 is CAIMNPGTGYNYGYTF. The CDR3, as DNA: TGTGCCATCATGAACCCCGGGACAGGTTATAACTATGGCTACACCTTC.

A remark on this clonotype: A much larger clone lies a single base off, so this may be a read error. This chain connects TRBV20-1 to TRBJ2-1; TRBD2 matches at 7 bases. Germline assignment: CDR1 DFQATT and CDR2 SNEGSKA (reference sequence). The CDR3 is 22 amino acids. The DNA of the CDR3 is TGCAGTGCTAGAGATCTCGGCGGGAGTTTTAATTTAGAGCTACGCTCCTACAATGAGCGGTTCTTC. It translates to CSARDLGGSFNLELRSYNERFF.

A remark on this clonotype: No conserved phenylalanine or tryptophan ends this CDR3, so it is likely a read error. The CDR3, as DNA: TGTGCCTGGGGACGATCCACTGAAGCTTTCCTT. Translation gives CAWGRSTEAFL. This chain joins TRBV30 and TRBJ1-1; D not certain. Germline CDR1 and CDR2: GTSNPN and SVGIG (reference sequence). The CDR3 is 11 residues long. The V end lost 5 bases, the J end lost 4 bases, and 8 bases lay between the germline ends.

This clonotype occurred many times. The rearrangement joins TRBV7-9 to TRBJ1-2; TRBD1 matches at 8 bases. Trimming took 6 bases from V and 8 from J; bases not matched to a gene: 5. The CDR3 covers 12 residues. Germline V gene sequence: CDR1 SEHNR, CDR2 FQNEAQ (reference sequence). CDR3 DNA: TGTGCCAGCAGTCACGGACAGGGAGGCTACACCTTC. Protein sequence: CASSHGQGGYTF.